This entry concerns a single T cell receptor beta chain. Its cognate antigen is unknown. The source of the sample is a study of shared clonotypes between healthy human individuals. Per the study methods: Filtering was not the same, since immunoSEQ gave junction-only sequences without quality scores. TCRdb's table, derived via immunoSEQ multiplex PCR, lists solely in-frame clones and lacks some. That table supplies the V and J calls and clone size; D and trimming were determined from the DNA. The profile shows roughly 1,500,000 clones, about 98% of them singletons. Germline CDR1 reads MNHEY; CDR2 reads SVGAGI. V trimming: 5 bases; J trimming: 5 bases; junction bases outside the gene matches: 6. CDR3 length: 14 amino acids. Findings of the study overall: Across subsets, estimated richness was generally greater for naive than for memory populations.

Donors were healthy HIV-negative adults without recently reported acute infections or vaccinations. V usage is TRBV6-5 and J usage is TRBJ2-7; 10 bases agree with TRBD1. The specimen sequenced was naive CD4+ T cells sorted from blood. Subset noted: CD45RA+ positively selected. This receptor was identified in a man aged 25 to 40 in good health. The CDR3 loop is CASSADRGIHEQYF. As DNA, the CDR3 is TGTGCCAGCAGTGCGGACAGGGGGATCCACGAGCAGTACTTC.